Listed below are T cell receptor beta chains from one sample, sequenced in a study of blood T cell repertoires in COVID-19. Clones were read by immunoSEQ multiplex PCR, and TCRdb kept only the in-frame ones, dropping some. The sample contains 150,000 to 200,000 clones, 82% of which appear only once. Sequenced input: peripheral blood. Every receptor here comes from a human donor with acute or convalescent COVID-19. The donor label of this sample is uncertain. Both conserved end residues are part of each CDR3. Each record gives: V gene, CDR3 length, J gene, clone size, D gene, CDR3 protein, CDR3 DNA. A D gene is named only where the DNA matches it firmly. Some rows have no size entry. The others give once, few or many, or a class for an expanded clone.

>TRBV7-9|12|TRBJ1-1|.|.
CASSYRDTEAFF
TGTGCCAGCAGCTACCGGGACACTGAAGCTTTCTTT
>TRBV2|15|TRBJ1-2|.|TRBD1
CASSPFARDREGYTF
TGTGCCAGCAGCCCTTTCGCCCGGGACAGGGAAGGCTACACCTTC
>TRBV2|15|TRBJ2-1|.|TRBD2
CASSELAGGHNEQFF
TGTGCCAGCAGTGAACTAGCGGGAGGGCACAATGAGCAGTTCTTC
>TRBV10-3|12|TRBJ2-5|.|TRBD1
CAISGTAETQYF
TGTGCCATCAGCGGGACAGCCGAGACCCAGTACTTC
>TRBV24-1|14|TRBJ1-2|many|TRBD1
CATSSIGTVHGYTF
TGTGCCACCAGTTCGATTGGGACAGTCCATGGCTACACCTTC
>TRBV7-3|14|TRBJ2-5|.|TRBD2
CASSASGRPETQYF
TGTGCCAGCAGTGCTAGCGGCCGCCCGGAGACCCAGTACTTC
>TRBV27|16|TRBJ1-1|.|TRBD1
CASSRWTGRMNTEAFF
TGTGCCAGCAGTCGGTGGACAGGGCGGATGAACACTGAAGCTTTCTTT
>TRBV29-1|13|TRBJ2-1|.|.
CSASTVSYNEQFF
TGCAGCGCCTCCACAGTTTCCTACAATGAGCAGTTCTTC
>TRBV19|13|TRBJ1-4|.|.
CASRVTGVEKLFF
TGTGCCAGTAGGGTGACAGGAGTAGAAAAACTGTTTTTT
>TRBV24-1|13|TRBJ1-5|.|TRBD1
CATGRDSNQPQHF
TGTGCCACCGGTCGGGACAGTAATCAGCCCCAGCATTTT
>TRBV5-1|15|TRBJ2-5|.|.
CASSPLGLVQETQYF
TGCGCCAGCAGCCCACTGGGACTTGTCCAAGAGACCCAGTACTTC
>TRBV28|14|TRBJ2-1|.|.
CASTRLGAYNEQFF
TGTGCCAGTACACGACTAGGGGCCTACAATGAGCAGTTCTTC
>TRBV18|16|TRBJ2-5|.|TRBD2
CASSPPGLAGVETQYF
TGTGCCAGCTCACCGCCGGGACTAGCGGGAGTGGAGACCCAGTACTTC
>TRBV6-5|14|TRBJ2-7|.|TRBD1
CASKSGTGVYEQYF
TGTGCCAGCAAATCCGGGACAGGGGTCTACGAGCAGTACTTC